One and the same sample provided the 23 T cell receptor beta chains below, sequenced in a study of blood T cell repertoires in COVID-19. Some clones are missing from TCRdb's copy, which holds only in-frame ones; the method was immunoSEQ multiplex PCR. The sample lists 350,000 to 400,000 clones, just under 90% occurring once. Sequencing was done on a sample of PBMCs or T cells enriched from blood (not recorded which). These receptors were collected from a woman younger than 45 who had recovered from COVID-19.

This chain connects TRBV28 to TRBJ2-1; 8 bases map to TRBD1. The CDR3 loop spans 14 amino acids. Germline CDR1 and CDR2: MDHEN and SYDVKM. V lost 7 bases and J lost 8; bases outside the gene matches: 10. The CDR3 bases are TGTGCCAGCAACTTGGTCCAGACAGGGGATGAGCAGTTCTTC. Translating it yields CASNLVQTGDEQFF. Drawing the rest from reference TRBV28 and TRBJ2-1, the complete variable domain is DVKVTQSSRYLVKRTGEKVFLECVQDMDHENMFWYRQDPGLGLRLIYFSYDVKMKEKGDIPEGYSVSREKKERFSLILESASTNQTSMYLCASNLVQTGDEQFFGPGTRLTVL.

The rearrangement uses TRBV10-1 and TRBJ1-2; a weak D match, TRBD1 (6 bases). Looked up from germline, CDR1 is WNHNN and CDR2 is SYGVQD (reference sequence). V gave up 5 bases and J gave up 2 bases, with 9 bases separating them. The CDR3 length is 13 residues. The chain's CDR3 is CASSYDRNYGYTF. The CDR3 DNA is TGCGCCAGCAGTTATGACAGGAACTATGGCTACACCTTC.

The J gene is TRBJ1-2, the V gene TRBV4-1, with 9 bases matching TRBD1. Germline V gene data show CDR1 as MGHRA and CDR2 as YSYEKL. The V gene end was trimmed by 3 bases and the J gene end by 8 bases; junction bases not matched to a gene: 7. The CDR3 extends over 14 amino acids. CDR3 DNA: TGCGCCAGCAGCCAGGGACAGGGCGGTACAGGCTACACCTTC. Its translation is CASSQGQGGTGYTF.

The chain recombines TRBV19 with TRBJ2-5; 10 bases are shared with TRBD2. The germline CDR1 and CDR2 sequences are LNHDA and SQIVND (reference sequence). The CDR3 is made up of 15 amino acids. The J segment lost 4 bases and the V segment lost 6 bases, leaving 8 bases of the junction unmatched. The CDR3 sequence: CASRMHLAGVETQYF. The CDR3 coding sequence is TGTGCCAGTAGGATGCATCTAGCGGGGGTAGAGACCCAGTACTTC.

V gene TRBV5-1 combines with J gene TRBJ1-2, with D possibly matching TRBD1 (5 bases). Looked up from germline, CDR1 is SGHRS and CDR2 is YFSETQ. There are 14 residues in the CDR3. Trimming removed 0 bases at V and 6 bases at J, with 12 bases between. In DNA, the CDR3 is TGCGCCAGCAGCTTGGGAGTCAGGGCGAATGGCTACACCTTC. It encodes CASSLGVRANGYTF. Using reference TRBV5-1 and TRBJ1-2 for the parts outside the CDR3, the full variable domain is KAGVTQTPRYLIKTRGQQVTLSCSPISGHRSVSWYQQTPGQGLQFLFEYFSETQRNKGNFPGRFSGRQFSNSRSEMNVSTLELGDSALYLCASSLGVRANGYTFGSGTRLTVV.

This clone was seen just once. The CDR3 protein is CASSRAYEQYF. Here the CDR3 DNA reads TGTGCCAGCTCCAGAGCGTACGAGCAGTACTTC. The genes are TRBV11-2 and TRBJ2-7; D remains ambiguous. The CDR3 is 11 residues long. The germline V gene encodes CDR1 SGHAT and CDR2 FQNNGV. The V end was cut by 8 bases, the J end by 4 bases, with 9 bases between.

V is TRBV19 and J is TRBJ2-3; tentatively, D is TRBD2 (7 bases). Between the trimmed V and J ends, which lost 1 base and 6 bases, there was a span of 11 bases. Germline CDR1 reads LNHDA; CDR2 reads SQIVND (reference sequence). The CDR3 has 14 amino acids. CDR3 in amino acids: CASSIAGGWDTQYF. As DNA, the CDR3 is TGTGCCAGTAGTATAGCGGGGGGCTGGGATACGCAGTATTTT.

This clone was counted a single time. The chain recombines TRBV14 with TRBJ1-2; 8 bases match TRBD1. The CDR3 runs to 15 residues. The ends lost 0 bases at V and 4 bases at J; junction bases unmatched: 4. CDR1 SGHDN and CDR2 FVKESK come from the germline V gene. Here the CDR3 DNA reads TGTGCCAGCAGCCAAGAGGACAGGGAACGCTATGGCTACACCTTC. It codes for CASSQEDRERYGYTF.

This chain links TRBV20-1 with TRBJ2-7; tentative D call: TRBD1 (5 bases). The V end was cut by 3 bases, the J end by 4 bases, with 7 bases between. The CDR3 spans 11 residues. Germline V gene lookup returns CDR1 DFQATT and CDR2 SNEGSKA (reference sequence). CDR3 amino acids: CSASRVYEQYF. The CDR3 coding sequence is TGCAGTGCTAGCAGGGTTTACGAGCAGTACTTC.

The rearrangement uses TRBV7-8 and TRBJ2-6; D is possibly TRBD2 (6 bases). This CDR3 contains 17 residues. From germline, CDR1 is SGHVS and CDR2 FQNEAQ. The germline V and J ends were trimmed by 1 base and 2 bases, with 12 bases remaining between them. In DNA form, the CDR3 reads TGTGCCAGCAGCTTAGGAACGTCGGGGGCTGGGGCCAACGTCCTGACTTTC. It specifies CASSLGTSGAGANVLTF.

The chain combines TRBV5-4 with TRBJ2-7; 8 positions match TRBD2. The V and J ends lost 8 bases and 5 bases, in that order; junction bases with no gene match: 9. Germline loops: CDR1 SGHNT, CDR2 YYREEE (reference sequence). This CDR3 is 13 amino acids long. The CDR3 DNA follows: TGTGCCAGTACGAGCGGGAGTCTCGACGAGCAGTACTTC. Its protein product is CASTSGSLDEQYF.

The chain has TRBV6-1 and TRBJ1-6; D unresolved. The CDR3 spans 16 residues. CDR1 MNHNS and CDR2 SASEGT come from the germline V gene. The germline V and J ends were trimmed by 4 bases and 5 bases, with 15 bases remaining between them. CDR3 bases: TGTGCCAGCAGTGGGACTCTAAGGCACAATAATTCACCCCTCCACTTT. This sequence encodes CASSGTLRHNNSPLHF.

The chain links TRBV2 to TRBJ1-4, with D hard to call. The length of the CDR3 is 15 residues. The germline gives CDR1 SNHLY, CDR2 FYNNEI. The V gene lost 7 bases and the J gene lost 0 bases, with 12 bases spanning the gap. CDR3 nucleotides: TGTGCCAGCAAGGTTCGGACTGCAACTAATGAAAAACTGTTTTTT. It encodes CASKVRTATNEKLFF. Based on the CDR3 plus reference TRBV2 and TRBJ1-4, the full variable domain is EPEVTQTPSHQVTQMGQEVILRCVPISNHLYFYWYRQILGQKVEFLVSFYNNEISEKSEIFDDQFSVERPDGSNFTLKIRSTKLEDSAMYFCASKVRTATNEKLFFGSGTQLSVL.

This rearrangement joins TRBV6-2 or TRBV6-3 to TRBJ2-7; D is unclear. The CDR3 runs 17 residues. Trimming removed 2 bases at V and 2 bases at J, with 19 bases between. Germline values: CDR1 MNHEY, CDR2 SVGEGT. CDR3 coding DNA: TGTGCCAGCAGTTACAGAGTCGTAGCTCCTTTAACCTACGAGCAGTACTTC. Its protein product is CASSYRVVAPLTYEQYF.

The chain joins TRBV10-1 to TRBJ1-4, with 8 bases fitting TRBD1. Looked up from germline, CDR1 is WNHNN and CDR2 is SYGVQD (reference sequence). CDR3 length: 15 residues. Trimming at V came to 11 bases and at J to 0 bases, leaving 8 bases not matched to a gene. CDR3 amino acids: CASWTGSATNEKLFF. CDR3 in DNA: TGCGCCTCCTGGACAGGGAGTGCAACTAATGAAAAACTGTTTTTT.

Concerning this clone itself: In the same sample, other DNA sequences code for this CDR3. The J gene is TRBJ1-1, the V gene TRBV30; 7 positions agree with TRBD1. The CDR3 is 14 amino acids. Germline CDR1 is GTSNPN and CDR2 is SVGIG (reference sequence). Unmatched junction bases numbered 4, after V lost 3 bases and J lost 0 bases. CDR3 bases: TGTGCCTGGAGGAGACAGGGTCTGAACACTGAAGCTTTCTTT. This sequence encodes CAWRRQGLNTEAFF.

This sequence joins TRBV29-1 and TRBJ2-7; 14 nucleotides agree with TRBD2. The J segment lost 7 bases and the V segment lost 2 bases, leaving 10 bases of the junction unmatched. In germline, CDR1 is SQVTM, CDR2 ANQGSEA. The CDR3 sequence is 16 residues long. The CDR3 coding sequence is TGCAGCGTTGAAAGGGGACTAGCGGGAGCCCCGGGTGAGCAGTACTTC. Amino acid sequence: CSVERGLAGAPGEQYF.

The CDR3: CASSDPGAGGTGNTIYF. As DNA, the CDR3 is TGTGCCAGCAGTGACCCCGGGGCAGGGGGCACTGGAAACACCATATATTTT. The chain recombines TRBV2 with TRBJ1-3, with 8 bases fitting TRBD1. The ends lost 3 bases at V and 2 bases at J; junction bases unmatched: 9. CDR1 SNHLY and CDR2 FYNNEI come from the germline V gene. The CDR3 spans 17 residues. The full variable domain, rest sourced from reference TRBV2 and TRBJ1-3, is EPEVTQTPSHQVTQMGQEVILRCVPISNHLYFYWYRQILGQKVEFLVSFYNNEISEKSEIFDDQFSVERPDGSNFTLKIRSTKLEDSAMYFCASSDPGAGGTGNTIYFGEGSWLTVV.

This sequence joins TRBV9 and TRBJ2-7, with 10 nucleotides matching TRBD2. The V gene's germline CDR1 is SGDLS and CDR2 YYNGEE. V shed 1 base and J 6 bases; nucleotides not matched to a gene: 4. The CDR3 spans 14 residues. As DNA, the CDR3 is TGTGCCAGCAGCGTATCAGCTAGCGGGGGCGAGCAGTACTTC. This gives the protein CASSVSASGGEQYF.

The chain recombines TRBV7-6 with TRBJ2-7; 10 bases fit TRBD2. V lost 1 base and J lost 2; bases outside the gene matches: 5. CDR1 and CDR2 (germline): SGHVS, FNYEAQ. The CDR3 contains 16 residues. In DNA form, the CDR3 reads TGTGCCAGCAGCTTAGTATCCAGCGGGGGGGCCTACGAGCAGTACTTC. Its translation is CASSLVSSGGAYEQYF.

The chain couples TRBV19 to TRBJ2-7; 8 nucleotides align to TRBD1. V trimming: 5 bases; J trimming: 1 base; junction bases outside the gene matches: 4. Germline V CDR1 and CDR2: LNHDA, SQIVND (reference sequence). This CDR3 contains 14 residues. CDR3 in DNA: TGTGCCAGTAGTTCAGGGGGCTCGTCCTACGAGCAGTACTTC. Protein product: CASSSGGSSYEQYF.

This clone was picked up many times. This chain uses TRBV4-2 with TRBJ2-2; 7 bases are a match to TRBD2. J gave up 6 bases and V 1 base, and 14 bases lay outside the gene matches. CDR1 LGHNA and CDR2 YNFKEQ come from the germline V gene. The CDR3 runs 18 residues. The CDR3 here is CASSQAGASGARAGELFF. CDR3 bases: TGTGCCAGCAGCCAAGCTGGGGCTAGCGGTGCCCGGGCCGGGGAGCTGTTTTTT.

The chain employs TRBV30 and TRBJ2-7; 8 bases line up with TRBD1. With 4 bases clipped from V and 6 bases from J, the junction kept 11 bases outside the gene matches. Germline V gene sequence: CDR1 GTSNPN, CDR2 SVGIG (reference sequence). The length of the CDR3 is 14 residues. CDR3 sequence reads: CAWTKTDRAGEQYF. In DNA form, the CDR3 reads TGTGCCTGGACTAAGACGGACAGGGCGGGCGAGCAGTACTTC.